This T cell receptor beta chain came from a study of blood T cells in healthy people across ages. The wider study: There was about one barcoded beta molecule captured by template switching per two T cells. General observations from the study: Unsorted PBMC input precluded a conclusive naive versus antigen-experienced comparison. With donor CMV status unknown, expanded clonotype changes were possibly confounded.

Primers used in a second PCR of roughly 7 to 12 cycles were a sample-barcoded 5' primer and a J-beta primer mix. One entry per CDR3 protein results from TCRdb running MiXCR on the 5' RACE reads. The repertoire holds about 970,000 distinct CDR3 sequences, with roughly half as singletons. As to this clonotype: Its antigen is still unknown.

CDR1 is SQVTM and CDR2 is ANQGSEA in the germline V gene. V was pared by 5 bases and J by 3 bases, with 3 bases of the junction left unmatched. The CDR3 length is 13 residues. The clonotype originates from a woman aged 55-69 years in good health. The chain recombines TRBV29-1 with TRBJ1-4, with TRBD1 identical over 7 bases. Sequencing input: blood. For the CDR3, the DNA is TGCAGCGTTCGGGACAGAGCTAATGAAAAACTGTTTTTT. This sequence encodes CSVRDRANEKLFF. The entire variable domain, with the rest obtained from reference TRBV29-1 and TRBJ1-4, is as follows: SAVISQKPSRDICQRGTSLTIQCQVDSQVTMMFWYRQQPGQSLTLIATANQGSEATYESGFVIDKFPISRPNLTFSTLTVSNMSPEDSSIYLCSVRDRANEKLFFGSGTQLSVL.